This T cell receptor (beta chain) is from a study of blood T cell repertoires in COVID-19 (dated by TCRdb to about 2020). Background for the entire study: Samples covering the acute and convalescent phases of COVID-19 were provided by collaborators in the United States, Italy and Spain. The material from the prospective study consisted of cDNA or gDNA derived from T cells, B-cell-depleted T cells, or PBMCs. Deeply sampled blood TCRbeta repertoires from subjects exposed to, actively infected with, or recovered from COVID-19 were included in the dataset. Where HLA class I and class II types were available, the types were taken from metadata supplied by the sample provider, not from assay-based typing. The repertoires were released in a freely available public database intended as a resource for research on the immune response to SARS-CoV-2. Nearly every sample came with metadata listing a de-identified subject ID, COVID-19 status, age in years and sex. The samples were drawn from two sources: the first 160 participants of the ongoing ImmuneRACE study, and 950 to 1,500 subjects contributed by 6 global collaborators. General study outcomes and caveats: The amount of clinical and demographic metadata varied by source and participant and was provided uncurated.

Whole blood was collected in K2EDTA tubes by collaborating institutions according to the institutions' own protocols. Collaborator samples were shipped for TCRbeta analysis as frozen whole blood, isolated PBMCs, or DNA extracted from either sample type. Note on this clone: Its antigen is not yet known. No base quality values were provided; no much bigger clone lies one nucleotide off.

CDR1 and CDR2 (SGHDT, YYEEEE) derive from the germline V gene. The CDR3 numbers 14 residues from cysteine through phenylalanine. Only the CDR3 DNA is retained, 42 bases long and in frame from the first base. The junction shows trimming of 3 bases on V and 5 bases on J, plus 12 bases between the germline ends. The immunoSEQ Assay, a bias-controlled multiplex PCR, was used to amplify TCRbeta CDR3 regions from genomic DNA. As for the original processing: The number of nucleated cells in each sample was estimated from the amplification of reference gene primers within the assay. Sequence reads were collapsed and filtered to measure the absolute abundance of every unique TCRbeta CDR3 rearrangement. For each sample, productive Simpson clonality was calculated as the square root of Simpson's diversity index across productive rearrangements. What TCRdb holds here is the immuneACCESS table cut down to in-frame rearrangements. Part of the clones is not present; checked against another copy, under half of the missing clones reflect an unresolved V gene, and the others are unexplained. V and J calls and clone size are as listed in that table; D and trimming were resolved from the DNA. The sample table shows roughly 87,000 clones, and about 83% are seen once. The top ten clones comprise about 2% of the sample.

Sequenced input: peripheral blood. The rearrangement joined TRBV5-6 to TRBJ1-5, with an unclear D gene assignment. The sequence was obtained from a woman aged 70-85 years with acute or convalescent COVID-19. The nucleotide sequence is TGTGCCAGCAGCTCGACCTGGGGAGATCAGCCCCAGCATTTT. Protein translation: CASSSTWGDQPQHF.